The T cell receptor beta chain under discussion was sequenced for a study of shared clonotypes between healthy human individuals. The repertoire was sequenced with immunoSEQ multiplex PCR; TCRdb's copy has only in-frame clones and lacks some. The data show about 1 million clones, about four fifths seen once. Of note for this clone: No antigen is known for it.

Naive CD45RA+ and memory CD45RA-negative subsets were split from CD4+ cells. Study-level findings and limits: Shared across a few donors were around 5% of the naive CD4 clonotypes. Among donors, clonotype sharing was expected to be affected by sequencing depth. Only a few donors were included, so the genetic and exposure-history diversity represented was limited.

The clonotype comes from a man between 18 and 29 years old in good health. Some clones in this sample may be carry-over from other donors' samples. Sequenced sample: memory CD4+ T cells from PBMCs. Subset specified: CD45RA-negative fraction.

The CDR3 DNA follows: TGTGCCAGTGTCAGAAGGGGCCTCACAGATACGCAGTATTTT. This translates into CASVRRGLTDTQYF. V gene TRBV28 combines with J gene TRBJ2-3; TRBD1 might be the D (5 bases). The CDR3 is made up of 14 amino acids. CDR1 and CDR2 (germline): MDHEN, SYDVKM. Between the trimmed V and J ends, which lost 9 bases and 2 bases, there was a span of 15 bases.